The clone carrying this TCR beta chain was observed a few times. What it binds is not known. 5'-RACE, quantitative and with molecular barcodes, yielded the TCR beta libraries. TCRdb redid the calling of the 5' RACE reads with MiXCR, one entry per CDR3 protein. The repertoire includes a few hundred thousand distinct CDR3 sequences, 8% of them detected once, and 13% to 15% sits in the top ten. This sample was taken from a study of CD8 T cells in ankylosing spondylitis. Notes on the study in general: Ankylosing spondylitis blood seemed to carry a telltale TCR beta motif made of under ten highly homologous variants. Prior work had noted some motif variants in reactive arthritis blood and synovial fluid. As for the disease-linked clones, they showed a CD8+ phenotype and occurred at relatively low frequencies in peripheral blood.

V was cut by 6 bases and J by 8 bases, with 17 bases left in between. The CDR3 sequence is 14 residues long. Germline lookup yields CDR1 SNHLY and CDR2 FYNNEI. The source material was blood, either unsorted or a sorted T cell fraction (not recorded which). V usage is TRBV2 and J usage is TRBJ2-1, with unresolved D. This receptor was identified in a male donor with ankylosing spondylitis. The chain's CDR3 is CASRSVRGIDEQFF. The CDR3 DNA follows: TGTGCCAGCAGATCCGTTCGTGGGATCGATGAGCAGTTCTTC.